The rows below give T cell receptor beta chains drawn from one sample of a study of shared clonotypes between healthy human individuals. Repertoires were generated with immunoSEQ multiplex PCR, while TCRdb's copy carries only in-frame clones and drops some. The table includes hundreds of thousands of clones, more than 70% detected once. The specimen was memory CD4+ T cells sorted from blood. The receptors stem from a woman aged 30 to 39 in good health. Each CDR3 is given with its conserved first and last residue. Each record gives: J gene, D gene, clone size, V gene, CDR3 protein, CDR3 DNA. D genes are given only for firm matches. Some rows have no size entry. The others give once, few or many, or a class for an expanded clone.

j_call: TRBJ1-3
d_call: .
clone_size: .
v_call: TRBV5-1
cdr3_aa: CASSFDFSGNTIYF
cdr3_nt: TGCGCCAGCAGCTTCGACTTCTCTGGAAACACCATATATTTT

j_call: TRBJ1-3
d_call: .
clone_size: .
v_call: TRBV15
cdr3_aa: CATSRDSGGGNTIYF
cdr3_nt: TGTGCCACCAGCAGAGATTCCGGGGGTGGCAACACCATATATTTT

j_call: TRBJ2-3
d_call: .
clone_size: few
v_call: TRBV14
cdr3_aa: CASSPHTDTQYF
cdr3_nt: TGTGCCAGCAGCCCTCACACAGATACGCAGTATTTT

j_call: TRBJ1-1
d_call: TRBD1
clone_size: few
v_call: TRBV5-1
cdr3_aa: CASSPTTDRGAEAFF
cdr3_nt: TGCGCCAGCAGCCCTACAACGGACAGGGGGGCTGAAGCTTTCTTT

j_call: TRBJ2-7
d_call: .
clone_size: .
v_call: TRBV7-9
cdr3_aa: CASMPGTKSSEQYF
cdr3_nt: TGTGCCAGCATGCCAGGAACGAAGTCTAGCGAGCAGTACTTC

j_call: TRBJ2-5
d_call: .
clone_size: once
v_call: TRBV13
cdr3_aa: CASNRGGYLRETQYF
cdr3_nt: TGTGCCAGCAATAGGGGCGGCTACCTCCGGGAGACCCAGTACTTC

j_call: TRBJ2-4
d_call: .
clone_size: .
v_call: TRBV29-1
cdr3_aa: CSVEGGNPNIQYF
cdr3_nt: TGCAGCGTTGAGGGCGGCAACCCAAACATTCAGTACTTC

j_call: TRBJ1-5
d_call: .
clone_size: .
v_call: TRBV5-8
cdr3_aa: CASSPGLQSNQPQHF
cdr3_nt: TGTGCCAGCAGCCCCGGTTTACAGAGCAATCAGCCCCAGCATTTT

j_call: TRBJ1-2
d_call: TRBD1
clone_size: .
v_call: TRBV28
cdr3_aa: CASSRTGVNYGYTF
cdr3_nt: TGTGCCAGCAGCCGGACAGGGGTTAACTATGGCTACACCTTC

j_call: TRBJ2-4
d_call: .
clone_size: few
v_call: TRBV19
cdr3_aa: CASSSGSPLRDIQYF
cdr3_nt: TGTGCCAGTAGTTCAGGATCCCCCCTACGGGACATTCAGTACTTC

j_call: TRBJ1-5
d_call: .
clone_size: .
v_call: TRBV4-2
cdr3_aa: CASSLSGLGNQPQHF
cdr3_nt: TGTGCCAGCAGCTTGTCAGGGTTGGGCAATCAGCCCCAGCATTTT

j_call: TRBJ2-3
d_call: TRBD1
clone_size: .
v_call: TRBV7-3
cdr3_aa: CASSLLQGTDTQYF
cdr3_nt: TGTGCCAGCAGCTTACTACAGGGGACAGATACGCAGTATTTT

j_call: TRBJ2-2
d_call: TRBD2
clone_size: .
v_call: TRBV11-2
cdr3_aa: CASSPPGGGRRGGELFF
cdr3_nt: TGTGCCAGCAGCCCCCCCGGAGGCGGGAGAAGGGGCGGGGAGCTGTTTTTT

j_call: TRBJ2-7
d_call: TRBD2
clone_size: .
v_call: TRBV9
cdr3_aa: CASSREVGLAAEQYF
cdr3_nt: TGTGCCAGCAGCAGAGAAGTCGGACTAGCGGCCGAGCAGTACTTC

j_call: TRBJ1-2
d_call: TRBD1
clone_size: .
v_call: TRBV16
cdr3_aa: CASSQRDRGLYGYTF
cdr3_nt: TGTGCCAGCAGCCAACGGGACAGGGGGTTATATGGCTACACCTTC

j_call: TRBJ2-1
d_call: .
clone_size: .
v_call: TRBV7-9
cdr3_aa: CASSSLGGTGDNEQFF
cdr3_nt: TGTGCCAGCAGCTCCCTGGGGGGCACAGGGGACAATGAGCAGTTCTTC

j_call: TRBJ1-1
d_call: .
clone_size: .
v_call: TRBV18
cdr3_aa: CASSPRLQDKNTEAFF
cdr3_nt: TGTGCCAGCTCACCGCGTCTGCAGGATAAGAACACTGAAGCTTTCTTT

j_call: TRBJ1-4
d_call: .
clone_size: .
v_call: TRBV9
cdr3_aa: CASSVADRPTNEKLFF
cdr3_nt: TGTGCCAGCAGCGTAGCTGACAGGCCAACTAATGAAAAACTGTTTTTT

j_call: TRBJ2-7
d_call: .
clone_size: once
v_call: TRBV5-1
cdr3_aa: CASSRLGALDEQYF
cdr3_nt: TGCGCCAGCAGCAGACTAGGAGCGCTCGACGAGCAGTACTTC